This TCR beta chain was obtained from a study of shared clonotypes between healthy human individuals. Findings of the study overall: The generation probabilities recorded for non-shared clonotypes fell below those of clonotypes shared by all four donors.

Details on this clone: Its antigen is unknown. Other DNA sequences within the sample encode an identical CDR3.

Libraries were prepared by immunoSEQ multiplex PCR; TCRdb keeps only in-frame clonotypes and omits some of them. The sample carries around 1.4 million clones, approximately 98.5% recorded once. Germline CDR1 reads SGDLS; CDR2 reads YYNGEE. Deletions cut 0 bases from V and 5 bases from J, with 8 bases between. The CDR3 spans 13 residues. The clonotype comes from a man aged 30 to 39 in good health. The V and J genes are TRBV9 and TRBJ2-5; D gene ambiguous. Sequencing was done on a sample of naive CD4+ T cells sorted from blood. Subset specified: CD45RA+ positively selected. The CDR3 nucleotides are TGTGCCAGCAGCGTAGCGCTCGGTGAGACCCAGTACTTC. Translation gives CASSVALGETQYF.